This T cell receptor beta chain originates from a study of CD8 T cells in Susac syndrome. This CDR3 has 13 residues. Germline V gives CDR1 SGHDT, CDR2 YYEEEE. Between the trimmed V and J ends, which lost 4 bases and 8 bases, there was a span of 13 bases. An amount of RNA that ranged from roughly 0.45 to 1 ug was reverse transcribed with random hexamers. Across 54 Vbeta and 13 Jbeta, TCR beta CDR3 was amplified with immunoSEQ multiplex PCR. Each CDR3 protein gets one entry after TCRdb re-called the immunoSEQ multiplex PCR reads with MiXCR. Of nearly 200,000 distinct CDR3 sequences in the sample, about 95% were seen once.

J is TRBJ1-5 and V is TRBV5-6; D is ambiguous. This receptor was obtained from a human donor with multiple sclerosis. The sequenced sample was CD4+ T cells from PBMCs. CDR3 protein: CASSRDARKPQHF. CDR3 bases: TGTGCCAGCAGCCGAGACGCACGAAAGCCCCAGCATTTT.